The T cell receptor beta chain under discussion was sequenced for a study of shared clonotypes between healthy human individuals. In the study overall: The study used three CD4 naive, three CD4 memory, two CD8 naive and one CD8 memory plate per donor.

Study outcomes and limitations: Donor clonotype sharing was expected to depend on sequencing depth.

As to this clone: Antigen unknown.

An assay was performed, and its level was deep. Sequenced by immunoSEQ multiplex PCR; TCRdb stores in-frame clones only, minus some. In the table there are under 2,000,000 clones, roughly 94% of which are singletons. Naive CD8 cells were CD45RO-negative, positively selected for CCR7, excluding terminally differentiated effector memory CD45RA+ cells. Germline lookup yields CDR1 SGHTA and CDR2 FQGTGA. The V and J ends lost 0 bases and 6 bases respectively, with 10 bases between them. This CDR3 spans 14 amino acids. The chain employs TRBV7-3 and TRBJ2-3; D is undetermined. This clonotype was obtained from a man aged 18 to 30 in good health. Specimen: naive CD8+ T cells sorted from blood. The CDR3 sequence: CASSLTGSGDTQYF. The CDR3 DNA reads TGTGCCAGCAGCTTAACAGGAAGTGGGGATACGCAGTATTTT.